Each of the 19 T cell receptor beta chains below was sequenced from the same sample in a study of T cell repertoires in cytomegalovirus infection. TCRdb reanalysed the reads using MiXCR and keeps one entry per CDR3 protein. The sample lists 250,000 to 300,000 distinct CDR3 sequences; about a quarter were seen once. Sequencing was carried out using PBMCs. Source of these receptors: a human donor in good health (CMV status not recorded). Some clones in this sample may be carry-over from other donors' samples.

The chain links TRBV20-1 to TRBJ1-4; tentatively, D is TRBD1 (5 bases). This CDR3 comprises 14 residues. CDR1 is DFQATT, CDR2 SNEGSKA, per germline (reference sequence). V was shortened by 3 bases and J by 7 bases, with 15 bases between the two germline ends. The CDR3 DNA reads as TGCAGTGCTAGTGACGGGGCGGAGGTTGAAAAACTGTTTTTT. This sequence encodes CSASDGAEVEKLFF.

This clonotype was seen ten or more times. V is TRBV7-2 and J is TRBJ2-7; 7 nucleotides align to TRBD1. The CDR3 sequence is 14 residues long. Looked up from germline, CDR1 is SGHTA and CDR2 is FQGNSA. V lost 6 bases, J lost 4 bases, and 9 bases stayed unmatched. The DNA of the CDR3 is TGTGCCAGCAGTTCGGTCAGGGGGTTATACGAGCAGTACTTC. Translating it yields CASSSVRGLYEQYF.

This clonotype was counted many times. The rearrangement links TRBV7-2 to TRBJ2-5, with a tentative D call TRBD2 (6 bases). The germline V and J ends were trimmed by 1 base and 7 bases, with 16 bases remaining between them. Germline CDR1 reads SGHTA; CDR2 reads FQGNSA. CDR3 length equals 15 residues. CDR3 in DNA: TGTGCCAGCAGCTTAGTTTGGCGGGGCTCTGGGACCCAGTACTTC. Its protein is CASSLVWRGSGTQYF. Using reference TRBV7-2 and TRBJ2-5 for the parts outside the CDR3, the full variable domain is GAGVSQSPSNKVTEKGKDVELRCDPISGHTALYWYRQSLGQGLEFLIYFQGNSAPDKSGLPSDRFSAERTGGSVSTLTIQRTQQEDSAVYLCASSLVWRGSGTQYFGPGTRLLVL.

The chain has TRBV7-3 and TRBJ2-3; D gene unclear. The V gene lost 2 bases and the J gene lost 2 bases, with 8 bases spanning the gap. The CDR3 totals 14 residues. CDR1 and CDR2 (germline): SGHTA, FQGTGA. CDR3 sequence: CASSLRGITDTQYF. The CDR3 DNA reads TGTGCCAGCAGCTTACGCGGTATCACAGATACGCAGTATTTT. Complete variable domain (other parts from reference TRBV7-3 and TRBJ2-3): GAGVSQTPSNKVTEKGKYVELRCDPISGHTALYWYRQSLGQGPEFLIYFQGTGAADDSGLPNDRFFAVRPEGSVSTLKIQRTERGDSAVYLCASSLRGITDTQYFGPGTRLTVL.

The rearrangement links TRBV28 to TRBJ2-7, with a tentative D call TRBD2 (6 bases). The length of the CDR3 is 13 residues. Germline CDR1 MDHEN, CDR2 SYDVKM. V was trimmed by 3 bases and J by 7 bases, leaving 13 bases between them. CDR3 DNA sequence: TGTGCCAGCAGTTTCGGGAGTCGGTGGGAGCAGTACTTC. Translated, it gives CASSFGSRWEQYF.

The V gene is TRBV9, the J gene TRBJ2-1; D is perhaps TRBD1 (5 bases). The CDR3 consists of 15 residues. The germline V and J ends were trimmed by 0 bases and 2 bases, with 9 bases remaining between them. The germline V gene has CDR1 SGDLS and CDR2 YYNGEE. The CDR3: CASSVEGDPYNEQFF. CDR3 DNA sequence: TGTGCCAGCAGCGTAGAAGGGGATCCCTACAATGAGCAGTTCTTC.

The CDR3 protein is CSARVNEKLFF. CDR3 bases: TGCAGTGCCAGGGTGAATGAAAAACTGTTTTTT. The chain combines TRBV20-1 with TRBJ1-4; TRBD1 is a possible D gene (5 bases). The germline V gene encodes CDR1 DFQATT and CDR2 SNEGSKA (reference sequence). The CDR3 is 11 amino acids. V lost 6 bases, J lost 5 bases, and 7 bases lay in between.

This clonotype was seen repeatedly, ten times or more. This sequence joins TRBV7-2 and TRBJ1-5; D unresolved. The V end lost 5 bases, the J end lost 6 bases, and 11 bases lay between the germline ends. The germline CDR1 and CDR2 sequences are SGHTA and FQGNSA. The CDR3 is made up of 13 amino acids. This chain's CDR3 is CASSPLEGQPQHF. The CDR3 DNA reads as TGTGCCAGCAGCCCCCTTGAGGGTCAGCCCCAGCATTTT.

This clonotype was seen at least ten times. This rearrangement joins TRBV7-2 to TRBJ1-3, with D tentatively TRBD1 (6 bases). Trimming cost V 3 bases and J 4 bases, with 7 bases left between them. The CDR3 is 13 residues long. The germline gives CDR1 SGHTA, CDR2 FQGNSA. This chain's CDR3 is CASSLGTGNTIYF. Here the CDR3 DNA reads TGTGCCAGCAGCTTGGGGACAGGAAACACCATATATTTT.

This clonotype was recorded at least ten times. CDR3 nucleotide sequence: TGTGCCAGCAGCTTAGGACAGTCAAGGAATGAAAAACTGTTTTTT. Amino acid sequence: CASSLGQSRNEKLFF. The rearrangement uses TRBV7-8 and TRBJ1-4; D is perhaps TRBD1 (5 bases). V lost 1 base, J lost 5 bases, and 11 bases lay in between. The length of the CDR3 is 15 residues. The V gene's germline CDR1 is SGHVS and CDR2 FQNEAQ.

This clonotype was recorded a few times. This chain connects TRBV28 to TRBJ1-2, with a weak D call TRBD1 (5 bases). Trimming removed 10 bases from V and 7 bases from J, with 19 bases in between. CDR3 length: 13 amino acids. Per the germline V gene, CDR1 is MDHEN and CDR2 is SYDVKM. The CDR3 bases are TGTGCCACCCCTGGCCCGGGGCCGGCTGGCTACACCTTC. Its protein is CATPGPGPAGYTF.

V and J are TRBV7-2 and TRBJ2-3; 9 nucleotides align to TRBD1. Unmatched junction bases numbered 9, after V lost 1 base and J lost 7 bases. The V gene's germline CDR1 is SGHTA and CDR2 FQGNSA. The CDR3 runs to 16 residues. The chain's CDR3 is CASSLGVTGGINTQYF. The CDR3 bases are TGTGCCAGCAGCTTAGGAGTAACAGGGGGCATAAATACGCAGTATTTT. Full variable domain (missing parts from reference TRBV7-2 and TRBJ2-3): GAGVSQSPSNKVTEKGKDVELRCDPISGHTALYWYRQSLGQGLEFLIYFQGNSAPDKSGLPSDRFSAERTGGSVSTLTIQRTQQEDSAVYLCASSLGVTGGINTQYFGPGTRLTVL.

This clonotype was detected a few times. The rearrangement uses TRBV6-5 and TRBJ2-1; D is unclear. The CDR3 is made up of 15 amino acids. The germline V gene has CDR1 MNHEY and CDR2 SVGAGI. V was trimmed by 5 bases and J by 5 bases, leaving 16 bases between them. For the CDR3, the DNA is TGTGCCAGCAGTAGTAGAGGCCCGGTCAACAATGAGCAGTTCTTC. Its protein product is CASSSRGPVNNEQFF.

The table lists this clonotype with a few counts. DNA of the CDR3: TGTGCCAGCAGCTTGGGCACCGAGGGCAATCAGCCCCAGCATTTT. Protein: CASSLGTEGNQPQHF. This chain links TRBV7-9 with TRBJ1-5, with D uncertain. Trimming took off 3 bases at V and 2 bases at J, with 11 bases between the two ends. The CDR3 contains 15 residues. The germline gives CDR1 SEHNR, CDR2 FQNEAQ (reference sequence).

This clonotype was found a few times. V and J are TRBV3-1 and TRBJ1-6; no reliable D call. This CDR3 is 12 amino acids long. The V end was cut by 5 bases, the J end by 7 bases, with 6 bases between. CDR1 is LGHDT and CDR2 is YNNKEL in the germline V gene (reference sequence). CDR3 region: CASSGGNSPLHF. DNA of the CDR3: TGTGCCAGCAGCGGTGGCAATTCACCCCTCCACTTT.

The chain has TRBV28 and TRBJ2-7; 8 nucleotides agree with TRBD1. The CDR3 is 14 amino acids. The V segment lost 3 bases and the J segment 6 bases; nucleotides outside the gene matches: 7. Germline CDR1 MDHEN, CDR2 SYDVKM. The CDR3 loop reads CASSLMDRVGEQYF. CDR3 nucleotides: TGTGCCAGCAGTTTGATGGACAGGGTCGGCGAGCAGTACTTC.

This rearrangement joins TRBV28 to TRBJ2-1, with 10 bases identical to TRBD1. CDR3 size: 15 residues. V lost 7 bases and J lost 2; bases outside the gene matches: 5. Germline V gene sequence: CDR1 MDHEN, CDR2 SYDVKM. CDR3 amino acids: CASTKGTGAYNEQFF. The CDR3 DNA follows: TGTGCCAGCACTAAAGGGACAGGGGCCTACAATGAGCAGTTCTTC.

The chain employs TRBV24-1 and TRBJ2-7, with D uncertain. Trimming took 6 bases from V and 3 from J, leaving 26 bases between them. The CDR3 runs to 18 residues. Germline CDR1 KGHDR, CDR2 SFDVKD. The CDR3 loop is CATSSTGSGDRPHYEQYF. For the CDR3, the DNA is TGTGCCACCAGTTCTACCGGGTCAGGAGACCGACCCCACTACGAGCAGTACTTC.

This clonotype has a handful of counts. V usage is TRBV12-3 or TRBV12-4 and J usage is TRBJ2-1; D is unresolved. With 6 bases removed from V and 12 bases from J, the gap between germline ends came to 9 bases. The CDR3 consists of 10 residues. CDR3 sequence: CASSSTWQFF. The DNA of the CDR3 is TGTGCCAGCAGCTCCACATGGCAGTTCTTC.